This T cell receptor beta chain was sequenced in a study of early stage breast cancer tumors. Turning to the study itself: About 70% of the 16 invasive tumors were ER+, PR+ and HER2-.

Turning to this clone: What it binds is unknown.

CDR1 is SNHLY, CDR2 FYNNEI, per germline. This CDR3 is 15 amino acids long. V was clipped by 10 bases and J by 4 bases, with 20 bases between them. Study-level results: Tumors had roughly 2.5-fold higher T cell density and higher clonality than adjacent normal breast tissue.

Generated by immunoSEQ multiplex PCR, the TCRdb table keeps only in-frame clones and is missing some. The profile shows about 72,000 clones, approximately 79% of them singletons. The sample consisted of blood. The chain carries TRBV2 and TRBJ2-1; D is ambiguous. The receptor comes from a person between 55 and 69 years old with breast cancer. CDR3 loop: CATRNIISPYNEQFF. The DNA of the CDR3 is TGTGCCACCAGAAATATCATAAGTCCGTACAATGAGCAGTTCTTC.